This record looks at one TCR beta chain sequence and its context. Its matching antigen is unknown. The data were taken from a study of cytomegalovirus exposure and HLA in healthy donors. Broader study findings: Some public TCRs appeared in many individuals, while most sequences were rare.

V lost 5 bases and J 7 bases, leaving 5 bases between the germline ends. This CDR3 comprises 10 residues. Germline loops: CDR1 SQVTM, CDR2 ANQGSEA. PCR primers comprised 60 Vbeta and 13 Jbeta primers. Only in-frame clones appear in the TCRdb table, and some are missing; sequencing was by immunoSEQ multiplex PCR. Of approximately 200,000 clones listed, 79% are singletons. Donors in the study were healthy people who gave bone marrow. Nominally healthy donors were sampled, though unrecorded immune exposures were likely. The sequenced material came from PBMCs. This rearrangement joins TRBV29-1 to TRBJ2-2; D gene uncertain. The TCR comes from a girl aged 10-17 years in good health and CMV-seropositive. CDR3: CSVWSGELFF. The CDR3 nucleotides read TGCAGCGTTTGGAGCGGGGAGCTGTTTTTT.